This TCR beta chain was observed in a study of memory CD4+ T cells and cytomegalovirus serostatus. Turning to the study itself: Healthy Belgian adult donors included roughly nine CMV-positive and about two dozen CMV-negative people.

Single viable CD3+CD4+CD8-CD45RO+ cells were sorted as the memory CD4+ T cells. Deletions cut 6 bases from V and 13 bases from J, with 21 bases between. Germline-derived CDR1 and CDR2 are MNHEY and SVGAGI. The CDR3 totals 13 residues. The repertoire was sequenced with immunoSEQ multiplex PCR; TCRdb's copy has only in-frame clones and lacks some. The sample records just over 40,000 clones, more than 75% being singletons. The clonotype was recovered from an adult in good health and CMV-seronegative. V and J are TRBV6-5 and TRBJ2-5; D is perhaps TRBD1 or TRBD2 (5 bases each). Material for sequencing was memory CD4+ T cells from blood. The CDR3 loop reads CASRQTKGFGGYF. CDR3 coding DNA: TGTGCCAGCAGGCAGACCAAGGGTTTTGGGGGGTACTTC.